This entry lists 9 T cell receptor beta chains sequenced from one sample in a study of T cell clonality in common variable immunodeficiency. The repertoire was sequenced with immunoSEQ multiplex PCR; TCRdb's copy has only in-frame clones and lacks some. The data show approximately 75,000 clones, none appearing only once, with 0.8% held by the ten largest. The sequenced sample consisted of peripheral blood mononuclear cells. These receptors were taken from a person aged 18 to 70 in good health.

This clone occurred many times. Coverage ceases 3 residues before the CDR3 finishes, and the germline J gene fills in the end. This sequence joins TRBV7-2 and TRBJ2-2; D gene unclear. This CDR3 contains 13 residues. CDR1 and CDR2 (germline): SGHTA, FQGNSA. Trimming removed 5 bases at V and 7 bases at J, with 11 bases between. The CDR3: CASSLDLNGELFF. The CDR3 bases that were read are TGTGCCAGCAGCCTAGATTTAAACGGGGAG.

This clone was picked up many times. The read ends 3 residues early relative to the CDR3; the germline J gene fills the gap. The chain carries TRBV6-2 or TRBV6-3 and TRBJ1-2, with TRBD1 identical over 9 bases. The CDR3 spans 15 residues. Germline V lookup: CDR1 MNHEY, CDR2 SVGEGT. V lost 2 bases to trimming and J lost 7 bases; unmatched junction nucleotides: 8. CDR3 bases read: TGTGCCAGCAGTTACCCAACGGACAGGGGTGTTGGC. As protein: CASSYPTDRGVG. The whole CDR3 protein is CASSYPTDRGVGYTF.

This clone was observed at least ten times. Read data end 3 residues before the CDR3 end; the end is taken from the germline J gene. J is TRBJ1-2 and V is TRBV20-1; D is unclear. The germline V and J ends were trimmed by 0 bases and 0 bases, with 8 bases remaining between them. Per germline, CDR1 DFQATT and CDR2 SNEGSKA (reference sequence). The length of the CDR3 is 14 residues. CDR3 DNA, as far as it was read: TGCAGTGCTAGAGATCAGGCCACTAACTATGGC. Residues: CSARDQATNYG. The whole CDR3 protein reads CSARDQATNYGYTF.

This clone was detected many times. The missing CDR3 end, 3 residues past where the read stops, is filled in from the germline J gene. V and J are TRBV12-3 or TRBV12-4 and TRBJ2-3; D is possibly TRBD2 (6 bases). CDR3 length: 15 amino acids. The V end lost 6 bases, the J end lost 2 bases, and 15 bases lay between the germline ends. The CDR3 loop reads CASSSGTAITDTQYF. The sequenced CDR3 bases are TGTGCCAGCAGCTCCGGGACTGCGATCACAGATACG.

In this sample, this clone turned up many times. The CDR3 is cut off 3 residues early in the read; its end comes from the germline J gene. This chain links TRBV5-4 with TRBJ2-7; 8 positions agree with TRBD1. The CDR3 runs 15 residues. After removal of 4 bases from V and 4 bases from J, the junction contained 10 bases not matched to a gene. The germline V gene encodes CDR1 SGHNT and CDR2 YYREEE (reference sequence). The sequenced CDR3 bases are TGTGCCAGCAGCCCCCCTGGACAGGGAGTATACGAG. Residues: CASSPPGQGVYE. The full CDR3 protein reads CASSPPGQGVYEQYF.

This clone appeared many times. The read comes to an end 3 residues before the CDR3 does, leaving the germline J gene to fill in the end. V and J are TRBV19 and TRBJ2-1, with D maybe TRBD1 (6 bases). Germline assignment: CDR1 LNHDA and CDR2 SQIVND (reference sequence). V dropped 5 bases and J dropped 4 bases, with 12 bases sitting between them. The CDR3 spans 14 residues. The CDR3 is CASSLLDSYNEQFF. The sequenced CDR3 bases are TGTGCCAGTAGTCTCCTGGACAGTTACAATGAG.

This clone was detected ten times or more. The read halts 3 residues ahead of the CDR3 end, with the missing end drawn from the germline J gene. The chain carries TRBV7-2 and TRBJ1-5; D perhaps matches TRBD1 (6 bases). The CDR3 has 13 amino acids. Germline V gene sequence: CDR1 SGHTA, CDR2 FQGNSA. V gave up 7 bases and J gave up 4 bases, with 11 bases separating them. The CDR3 region is CASNPGENQPQHF. Partial CDR3 DNA: TGTGCCAGCAACCCAGGGGAGAATCAGCCC.

This clone has at least ten counts. The observed sequence ends 3 residues before the CDR3 terminus, with the missing tail filled in from the germline J gene. The chain carries TRBV2 and TRBJ1-2; 9 nucleotides match TRBD1. With V trimmed by 5 bases and J by 3 bases, 4 bases remained unmatched. Germline CDR1 reads SNHLY; CDR2 reads FYNNEI. The CDR3 is 14 residues long. CDR3 DNA, as far as it was read: TGTGCCAGCAGTCCACGACAGGGGGACTATGGC. Its protein is CASSPRQGDYG. The complete CDR3 reads CASSPRQGDYGYTF.

This clone was picked up many times. The germline gene is not matched at one end of the junction; a read error may be the cause. The read terminates 3 residues ahead of where the CDR3 ends, so the germline J gene completes it. The chain has TRBV4-2 and TRBJ2-7, with D perhaps matching TRBD2 (5 bases). Germline lookup yields CDR1 LGHNA and CDR2 YNFKEQ. CDR3 length equals 15 residues. Partial CDR3 DNA: TGCGCCAGCAGCCAAGATAGCCGCGGGTCCTACGAG. The encoded protein is CASSQDSRGSYE. The CDR3 in its entirety is CASSQDSRGSYEQYF.